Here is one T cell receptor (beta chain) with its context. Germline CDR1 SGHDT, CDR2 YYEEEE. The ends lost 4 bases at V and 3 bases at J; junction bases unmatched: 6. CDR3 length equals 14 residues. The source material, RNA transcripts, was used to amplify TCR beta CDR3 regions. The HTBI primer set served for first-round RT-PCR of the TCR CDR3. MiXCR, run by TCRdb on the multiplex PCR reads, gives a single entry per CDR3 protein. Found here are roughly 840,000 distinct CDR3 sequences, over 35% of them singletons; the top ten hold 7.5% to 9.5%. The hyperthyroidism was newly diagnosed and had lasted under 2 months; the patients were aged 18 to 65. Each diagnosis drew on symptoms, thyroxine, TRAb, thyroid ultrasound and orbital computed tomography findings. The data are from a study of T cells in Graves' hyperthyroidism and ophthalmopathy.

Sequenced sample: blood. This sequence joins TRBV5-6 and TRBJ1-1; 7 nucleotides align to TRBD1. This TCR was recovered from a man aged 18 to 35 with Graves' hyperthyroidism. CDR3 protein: CASSHSQGHTEAFF. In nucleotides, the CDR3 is TGTGCCAGCAGCCACTCACAGGGGCACACTGAAGCTTTCTTT. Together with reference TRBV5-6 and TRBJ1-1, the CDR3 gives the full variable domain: DAGVTQSPTHLIKTRGQQVTLRCSPKSGHDTVSWYQQALGQGPQFIFQYYEEEERQRGNFPDRFSGHQFPNYSSELNVNALLLGDSALYLCASSHSQGHTEAFFGQGTRLTVV.